This record covers a single T cell receptor beta chain. Its matching antigen is unknown. Per the germline V gene, CDR1 is DFQATT and CDR2 is SNEGSKA (reference sequence). The CDR3 is 14 amino acids. The germline V and J ends were trimmed by 5 bases and 3 bases, with 13 bases remaining between them. TCRdb passed the RT-PCR reads through MiXCR, listing each CDR3 protein once. The data contain approximately 680,000 distinct CDR3 sequences, 15% to 18% of them singletons. The sample comes from a study of response to subunit inactivated influenza vaccine. Whole-study findings and limits: Only a handful of new T cells, the authors suggested, are recruited with each seasonal influenza vaccination.

The sample consisted of PBMCs from blood, taken 11 to 12 days after vaccination. This rearrangement joins TRBV20-1 to TRBJ1-4; the D is unclear. This TCR came from a man over 45 who received an inactivated influenza vaccine. The CDR3 DNA reads TGCAGTGCTTCCGATTACAGTTCTAATGAAAAACTGTTTTTT. Translation gives CSASDYSSNEKLFF.